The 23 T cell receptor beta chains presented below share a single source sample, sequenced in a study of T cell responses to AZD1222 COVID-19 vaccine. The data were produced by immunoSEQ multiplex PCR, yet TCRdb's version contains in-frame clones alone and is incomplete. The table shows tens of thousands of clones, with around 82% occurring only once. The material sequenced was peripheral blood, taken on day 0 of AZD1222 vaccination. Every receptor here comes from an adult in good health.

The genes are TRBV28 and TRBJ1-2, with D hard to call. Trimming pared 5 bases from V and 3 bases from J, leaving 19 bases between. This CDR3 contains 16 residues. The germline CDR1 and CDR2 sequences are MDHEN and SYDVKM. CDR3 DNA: TGTGCCAGCAGTACACACCCAGGACGGGCTGACTATGGCTACACCTTC. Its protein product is CASSTHPGRADYGYTF.

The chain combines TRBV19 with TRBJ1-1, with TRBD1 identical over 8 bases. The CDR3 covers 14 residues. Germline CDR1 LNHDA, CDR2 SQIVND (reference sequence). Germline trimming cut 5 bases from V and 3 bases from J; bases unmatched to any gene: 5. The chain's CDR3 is CASSVRGRDTEAFF. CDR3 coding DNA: TGTGCCAGTAGTGTCAGGGGGCGTGACACTGAAGCTTTCTTT.

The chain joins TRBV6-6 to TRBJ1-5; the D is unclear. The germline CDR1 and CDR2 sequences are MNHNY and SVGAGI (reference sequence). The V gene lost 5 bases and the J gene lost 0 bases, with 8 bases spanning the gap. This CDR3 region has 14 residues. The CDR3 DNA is TGTGCCAGCAGTAGGCCCGATAGCAATCAGCCCCAGCATTTT. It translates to CASSRPDSNQPQHF.

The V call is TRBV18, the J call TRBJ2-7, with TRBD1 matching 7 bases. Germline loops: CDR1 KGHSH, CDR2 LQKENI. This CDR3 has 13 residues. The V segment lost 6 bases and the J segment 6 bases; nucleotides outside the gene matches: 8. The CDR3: CASSSTDRAEQYF. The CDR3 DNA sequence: TGTGCCAGCTCTTCTACAGACAGGGCCGAGCAGTACTTC.

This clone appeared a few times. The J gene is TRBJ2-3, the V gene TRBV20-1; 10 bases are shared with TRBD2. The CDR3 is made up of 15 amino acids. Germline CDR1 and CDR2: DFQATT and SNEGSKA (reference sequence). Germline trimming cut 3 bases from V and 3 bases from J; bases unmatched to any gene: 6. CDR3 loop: CSASIGTSVTDTQYF. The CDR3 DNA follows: TGCAGTGCTAGTATCGGGACTAGCGTGACAGATACGCAGTATTTT.

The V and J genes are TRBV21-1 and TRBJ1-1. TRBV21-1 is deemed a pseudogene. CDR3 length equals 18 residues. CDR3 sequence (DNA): TGTGCCAGCAGCCTTCCCCGAGGGAACAGCTACCCTTCCACTGAAGCTTTCTTT. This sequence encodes CASSLPRGNSYPSTEAFF.

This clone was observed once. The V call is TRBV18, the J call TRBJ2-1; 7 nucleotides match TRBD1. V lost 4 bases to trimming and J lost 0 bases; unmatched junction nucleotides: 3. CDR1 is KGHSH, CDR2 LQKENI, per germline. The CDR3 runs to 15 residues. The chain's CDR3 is CASSRDRDSYNEQFF. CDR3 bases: TGTGCCAGCTCACGCGACAGGGACTCCTACAATGAGCAGTTCTTC.

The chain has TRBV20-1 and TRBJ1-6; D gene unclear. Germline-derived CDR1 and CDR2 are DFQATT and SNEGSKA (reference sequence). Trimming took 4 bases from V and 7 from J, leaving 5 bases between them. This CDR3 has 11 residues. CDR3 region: CSATQNSPLHF. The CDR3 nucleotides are TGCAGTGCTACCCAGAATTCACCCCTCCACTTT.

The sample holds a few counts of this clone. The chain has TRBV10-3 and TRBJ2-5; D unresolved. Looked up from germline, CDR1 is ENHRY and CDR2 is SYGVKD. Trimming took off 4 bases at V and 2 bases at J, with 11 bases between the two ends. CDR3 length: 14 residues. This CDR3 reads CAISGADLQETQYF. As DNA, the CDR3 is TGTGCCATCAGTGGGGCAGATCTACAAGAGACCCAGTACTTC.

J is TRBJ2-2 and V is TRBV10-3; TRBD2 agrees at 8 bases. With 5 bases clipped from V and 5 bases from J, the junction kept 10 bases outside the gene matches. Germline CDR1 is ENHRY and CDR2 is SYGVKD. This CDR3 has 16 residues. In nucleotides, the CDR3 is TGTGCCATCAGTTCTCTTAGCGGGGACGATACCGGGGAGCTGTTTTTT. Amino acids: CAISSLSGDDTGELFF.

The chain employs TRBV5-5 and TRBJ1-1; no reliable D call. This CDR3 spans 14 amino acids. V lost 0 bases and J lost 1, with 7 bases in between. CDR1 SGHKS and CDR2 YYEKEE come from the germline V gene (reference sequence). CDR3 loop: CASSLGQANTEAFF. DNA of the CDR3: TGTGCCAGCAGCTTGGGGCAGGCGAACACTGAAGCTTTCTTT.

For the CDR3, the DNA is TGTGCCAGCAGCTTAGCGCAGGGGGTGAGGGCGCAGTATTTT. This gives the protein CASSLAQGVRAQYF. The rearrangement joins TRBV7-2 to TRBJ2-3; TRBD1 matches at 7 bases. Losses at the gene ends were 0 bases for V and 10 bases for J; bases not matched to a gene: 7. This CDR3 comprises 14 residues. In germline, CDR1 is SGHTA, CDR2 FQGNSA. Drawing the rest from reference TRBV7-2 and TRBJ2-3, the complete variable domain is GAGVSQSPSNKVTEKGKDVELRCDPISGHTALYWYRQSLGQGLEFLIYFQGNSAPDKSGLPSDRFSAERTGGSVSTLTIQRTQQEDSAVYLCASSLAQGVRAQYFGPGTRLTVL.

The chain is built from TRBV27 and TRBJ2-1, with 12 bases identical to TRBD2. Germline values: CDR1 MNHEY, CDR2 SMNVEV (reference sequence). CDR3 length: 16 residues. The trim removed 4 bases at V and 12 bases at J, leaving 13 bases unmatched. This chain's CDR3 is CASSSRGLAGGPGQFF. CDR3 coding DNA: TGTGCCAGCAGTTCACGCGGGCTAGCGGGGGGGCCTGGGCAGTTCTTC.

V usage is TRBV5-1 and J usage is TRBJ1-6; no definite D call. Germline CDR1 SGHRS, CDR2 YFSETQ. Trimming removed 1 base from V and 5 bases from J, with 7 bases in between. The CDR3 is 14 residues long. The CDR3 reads CASSLKIDNSPLHF. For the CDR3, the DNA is TGCGCCAGCAGCTTGAAAATAGATAATTCACCCCTCCACTTT.

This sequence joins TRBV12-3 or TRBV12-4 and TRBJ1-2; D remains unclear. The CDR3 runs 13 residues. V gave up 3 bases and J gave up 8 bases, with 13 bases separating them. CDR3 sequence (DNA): TGTGCCAGCAGTTTGAAAGGAGAGGGCGGCTACACCTTC. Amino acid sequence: CASSLKGEGGYTF.

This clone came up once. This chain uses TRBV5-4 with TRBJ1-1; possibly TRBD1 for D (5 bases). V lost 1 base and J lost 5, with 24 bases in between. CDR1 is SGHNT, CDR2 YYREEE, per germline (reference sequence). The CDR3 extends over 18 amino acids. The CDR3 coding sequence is TGTGCCAGCAGCTTGAGCGTCCGACAGTCCGGAGGGGCAACTGAAGCTTTCTTT. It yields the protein CASSLSVRQSGGATEAFF.

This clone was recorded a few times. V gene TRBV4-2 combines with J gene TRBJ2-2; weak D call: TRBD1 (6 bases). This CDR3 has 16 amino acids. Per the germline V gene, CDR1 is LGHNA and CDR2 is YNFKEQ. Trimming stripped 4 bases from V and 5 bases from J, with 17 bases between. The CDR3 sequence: CASSRDSQGLTGELFF. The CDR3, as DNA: TGTGCCAGCAGCCGCGACAGCCAGGGGTTAACCGGGGAGCTGTTTTTT.

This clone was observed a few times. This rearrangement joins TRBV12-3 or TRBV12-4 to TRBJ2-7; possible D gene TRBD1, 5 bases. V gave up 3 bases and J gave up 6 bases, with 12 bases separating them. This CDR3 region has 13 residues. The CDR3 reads CASSFLGQGEQYF. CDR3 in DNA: TGTGCCAGCAGTTTCCTAGGTCAGGGCGAGCAGTACTTC.

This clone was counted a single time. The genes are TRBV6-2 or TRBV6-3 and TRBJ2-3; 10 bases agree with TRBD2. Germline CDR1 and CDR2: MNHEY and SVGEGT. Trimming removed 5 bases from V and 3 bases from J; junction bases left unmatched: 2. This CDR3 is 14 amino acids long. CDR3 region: CASSLAGVTDTQYF. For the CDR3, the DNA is TGTGCCAGCAGTCTAGCGGGGGTTACAGATACGCAGTATTTT.

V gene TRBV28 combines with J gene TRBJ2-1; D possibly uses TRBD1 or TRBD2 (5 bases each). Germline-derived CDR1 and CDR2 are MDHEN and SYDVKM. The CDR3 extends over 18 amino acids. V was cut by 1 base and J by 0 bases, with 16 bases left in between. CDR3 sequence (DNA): TGTGCCAGCAGTTTATTACATTGGGGACGGAGCTCCTACAATGAGCAGTTCTTC. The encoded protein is CASSLLHWGRSSYNEQFF.

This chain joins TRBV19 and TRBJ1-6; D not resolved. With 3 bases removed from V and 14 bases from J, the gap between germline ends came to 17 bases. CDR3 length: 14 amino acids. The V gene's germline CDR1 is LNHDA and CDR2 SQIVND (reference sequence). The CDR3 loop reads CASSIDWAEGTLHF. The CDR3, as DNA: TGTGCCAGTAGTATCGATTGGGCCGAAGGAACCCTCCACTTT.

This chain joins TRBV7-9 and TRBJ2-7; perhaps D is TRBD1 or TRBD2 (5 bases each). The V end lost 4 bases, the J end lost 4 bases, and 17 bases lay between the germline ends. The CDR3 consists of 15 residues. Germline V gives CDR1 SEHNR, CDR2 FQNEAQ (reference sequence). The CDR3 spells CASSSTRDDPYEQYF. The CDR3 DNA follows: TGTGCCAGCAGCTCCACGAGGGACGACCCATACGAGCAGTACTTC.

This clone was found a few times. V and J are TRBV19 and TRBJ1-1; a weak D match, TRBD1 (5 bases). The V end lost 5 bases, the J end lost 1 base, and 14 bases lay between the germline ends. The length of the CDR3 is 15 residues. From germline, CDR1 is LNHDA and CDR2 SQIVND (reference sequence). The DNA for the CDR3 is TGTGCCAGTAGTCCACGGACATCCTCGAACACTGAAGCTTTCTTT. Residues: CASSPRTSSNTEAFF.